This TCR beta chain was identified during a study of blood T cell repertoires in COVID-19. Across the study: Sites in the United States, Italy and Spain provided acute and convalescent COVID-19 samples. In each case, the material was cDNA or gDNA derived from T cells, B-cell-depleted T cells, or PBMCs.

Profiled with immunoSEQ multiplex PCR; TCRdb holds only in-frame clones, not every one. The sample yields 45,000 to 65,000 clones, around 87% seen once. Sequenced sample: peripheral blood. The receptor's source is a human donor with acute or convalescent COVID-19. The donor label of this sample is uncertain.

The CDR3 DNA is TGTGCCAGCAGCGTAGGACCATCGGAGAACTATGGCTACACCTTC. Its translation: CASSVGPSENYGYTF. This chain links TRBV9 with TRBJ1-2, with D hard to call. Trimming removed 0 bases from V and 2 bases from J, with 11 bases in between. Germline CDR1 SGDLS, CDR2 YYNGEE. The CDR3 sequence is 15 residues long. The whole variable domain, remainder taken from reference TRBV9 and TRBJ1-2, is DSGVTQTPKHLITATGQRVTLRCSPRSGDLSVYWYQQSLDQGLQFLIQYYNGEERAKGNILERFSAQQFPDLHSELNLSSLELGDSALYFCASSVGPSENYGYTFGSGTRLTVV.